Presented here are 29 T cell receptor beta chains from one specimen sequenced in a study of CD8 T cells in ankylosing spondylitis. The study's findings and limits: What appeared characteristic of ankylosing spondylitis blood was a TCR beta motif of several highly homologous variants.

TCRdb re-called the 5' RACE reads through MiXCR, storing one row per CDR3 protein. Among over 600,000 distinct CDR3 sequences, 15% to 20% were seen once, and the ten largest hold approximately 18%. These receptors' antigens are unknown. The specimen was blood, either unsorted or a sorted T cell fraction (not recorded which). Receptors originate from a male donor with ankylosing spondylitis.

The chain has TRBV7-2 and TRBJ2-3; 15 bases match TRBD2. The J segment lost 10 bases and the V segment lost 5 bases, leaving 7 bases of the junction unmatched. The CDR3 runs 15 residues. Germline CDR1 is SGHTA and CDR2 is FQGNSA. CDR3 coding DNA: TGTGCCAGCAGCCGGACTAGCGGGGGGGTCGTGCCGCAGTATTTT. This encodes CASSRTSGGVVPQYF.

The chain uses TRBV7-6 and TRBJ2-5, with a possible D match to TRBD1 (6 bases). Germline V gene data show CDR1 as SGHVS and CDR2 as FNYEAQ. This CDR3 comprises 12 residues. Trimming took off 6 bases at V and 1 base at J, with 6 bases between the two ends. CDR3 in amino acids: CASRQGQETQYF. The CDR3 DNA reads as TGTGCCAGCAGACAGGGCCAAGAGACCCAGTACTTC.

The rearrangement uses TRBV20-1 and TRBJ2-7, with D possibly being TRBD2 (6 bases). Germline CDR1 reads DFQATT; CDR2 reads SNEGSKA (reference sequence). The germline V and J ends were trimmed by 0 bases and 4 bases, with 16 bases remaining between them. The CDR3 extends over 15 amino acids. CDR3 residues: CSARDHASEGYEQYF. The CDR3 coding sequence is TGCAGTGCTAGAGATCACGCTAGCGAGGGATACGAGCAGTACTTC.

This clonotype was recorded many times. This chain joins TRBV5-6 and TRBJ2-2; 8 nucleotides align to TRBD1. The CDR3 extends over 13 amino acids. Germline V gene sequence: CDR1 SGHDT, CDR2 YYEEEE. Trimming removed 5 bases from V and 7 bases from J; junction bases left unmatched: 4. Here the CDR3 DNA reads TGTGCCAGCAGGCTGGACAGGGTCGGGGAGCTGTTTTTT. Translating gives CASRLDRVGELFF.

A single count supports this clonotype. The gene calls are TRBV9 and TRBJ2-2; TRBD1 matches 7 bases. V shed 4 bases, J shed 2 bases, and the junction held 8 bases outside the gene matches. CDR3 length equals 16 residues. Germline V gene lookup returns CDR1 SGDLS and CDR2 YYNGEE. As DNA, the CDR3 is TGTGCCAGCAGCCGACAGGGTACGCTAAACACCGGGGAGCTGTTTTTT. Its translation: CASSRQGTLNTGELFF.

The sample holds a few counts of this clonotype. The V gene is TRBV20-1, the J gene TRBJ1-2; the match to TRBD1 covers 8 bases. V lost 4 bases to trimming and J lost 8 bases; unmatched junction nucleotides: 12. The CDR3 length is 14 residues. The germline CDR1 and CDR2 sequences are DFQATT and SNEGSKA (reference sequence). The CDR3 DNA reads as TGCAGTGCTACTCACACGGACAGGGTGGAGGGCTACACCTTC. It translates to CSATHTDRVEGYTF.

This clonotype was recorded only once. V and J are TRBV28 and TRBJ1-2; D call uncertain. The CDR3 extends over 12 amino acids. Germline V CDR1 and CDR2: MDHEN, SYDVKM. V lost 10 bases and J lost 4, with 13 bases in between. The CDR3 loop reads CANSPHSYGYTF. The CDR3 nucleotides are TGTGCCAACAGCCCCCACAGCTATGGCTACACCTTC.

This clonotype was picked up a small number of times. The gene calls are TRBV29-1 and TRBJ2-7; 9 bases are a match to TRBD2. With V trimmed by 7 bases and J by 4 bases, 8 bases remained unmatched. Germline V gene lookup returns CDR1 SQVTM and CDR2 ANQGSEA. This CDR3 comprises 13 residues. The CDR3 region is CSATGLAGYEQYF. In nucleotides, the CDR3 is TGCAGCGCCACGGGACTAGCAGGTTACGAGCAGTACTTC.

This clonotype was seen a few times. The rearrangement links TRBV4-1 to TRBJ2-1, with D perhaps being TRBD1 or TRBD2 (5 bases each). From germline, CDR1 is MGHRA and CDR2 YSYEKL. V lost 3 bases and J lost 10, with 22 bases in between. This CDR3 contains 16 residues. The CDR3: CASSQEVGARSVEQFF. CDR3 bases: TGCGCCAGCAGCCAGGAAGTCGGGGCGCGATCGGTCGAGCAGTTCTTC.

A few counts support this clonotype. This chain uses TRBV19 with TRBJ1-5, with D possibly being TRBD1 (6 bases). V lost 3 bases and J lost 0, with 15 bases in between. CDR3 length: 17 residues. CDR1 is LNHDA, CDR2 SQIVND, per germline (reference sequence). The CDR3 region has the DNA TGTGCCAGTAGTATTAAAAAGAAGGGGGATAGCAATCAGCCCCAGCATTTT. Its protein is CASSIKKKGDSNQPQHF.

The chain employs TRBV2 and TRBJ2-7; 9 bases align to TRBD2. The germline V gene has CDR1 SNHLY and CDR2 FYNNEI. CDR3 size: 12 residues. Trimming at V came to 11 bases and at J to 3 bases, leaving 5 bases not matched to a gene. The CDR3 DNA reads TGTGCCGGGATGACTAGCGGCTACGAGCAGTACTTC. This codes for CAGMTSGYEQYF.

The chain recombines TRBV11-1 with TRBJ2-1, with 12 bases aligning to TRBD2. CDR1 is SGHAT, CDR2 FQDESV, per germline (reference sequence). The CDR3 contains 19 residues. V lost 2 bases, J lost 8 bases, and 16 bases stayed unmatched. CDR3 sequence reads: CASSLFGRVTSGSPYEQFF. CDR3 sequence (DNA): TGTGCCAGCAGCTTATTCGGTCGAGTGACTAGCGGGAGTCCGTATGAGCAGTTCTTC.

V and J are TRBV2 and TRBJ1-4; D is possibly TRBD1 (5 bases). The V gene's germline CDR1 is SNHLY and CDR2 FYNNEI. This CDR3 is built from 16 residues. Deletions cut 1 base from V and 7 bases from J, with 16 bases between. The DNA for the CDR3 is TGTGCCAGCAGTGAAGATTTGGGGAGGGGTGGTGAAAAACTGTTTTTT. Translation: CASSEDLGRGGEKLFF.

The chain couples TRBV10-3 to TRBJ2-5, with TRBD2 matching over 9 bases. Germline assignment: CDR1 ENHRY and CDR2 SYGVKD. The CDR3 has 15 amino acids. The V gene end was trimmed by 6 bases and the J gene end by 1 base; junction bases not matched to a gene: 6. For the CDR3, the DNA is TGTGCCATCAGGGATAGCGGGGGATCCCAAGAGACCCAGTACTTC. It translates to CAIRDSGGSQETQYF.

The chain employs TRBV5-1 and TRBJ1-2; D not certain. V gave up 4 bases and J gave up 6 bases, with 13 bases separating them. The CDR3 totals 13 residues. Germline loops: CDR1 SGHRS, CDR2 YFSETQ. The CDR3 protein is CASSRPLRDGYTF. In nucleotides, the CDR3 is TGCGCCAGCAGCCGACCACTTCGGGATGGCTACACCTTC.

This clonotype came up many times. V is TRBV10-3 and J is TRBJ1-1; perhaps TRBD1 as D (5 bases). CDR3 length equals 13 residues. From germline, CDR1 is ENHRY and CDR2 SYGVKD. V was trimmed by 10 bases and J by 1 base, leaving 13 bases between them. CDR3 in amino acids: CASARDGNTEAFF. The CDR3, as DNA: TGTGCCAGCGCCCGGGACGGGAACACTGAAGCTTTCTTT.

V is TRBV20-1 and J is TRBJ1-1; TRBD1 agrees at 9 bases. With 6 bases clipped from V and 11 bases from J, the junction kept 13 bases outside the gene matches. CDR3 length: 13 amino acids. From germline, CDR1 is DFQATT and CDR2 SNEGSKA (reference sequence). This CDR3 is CSARDREVGGAFF. The CDR3 DNA follows: TGCAGTGCCCGGGACAGGGAGGTCGGGGGGGCTTTCTTT.

This clonotype has a handful of counts. J is TRBJ2-1 and V is TRBV5-1, with 10 bases lining up with TRBD2. The CDR3 length is 18 residues. The germline gives CDR1 SGHRS, CDR2 YFSETQ. The ends lost 4 bases at V and 0 bases at J; junction bases unmatched: 10. CDR3 loop: CASSTWTSGKYSYNEQFF. CDR3 nucleotide sequence: TGCGCCAGCAGCACATGGACTAGCGGAAAATACTCCTACAATGAGCAGTTCTTC.

The gene calls are TRBV11-2 and TRBJ2-5, with a tentative D call TRBD1 (6 bases). Germline assignment: CDR1 SGHAT and CDR2 FQNNGV. The CDR3 spans 16 residues. V was trimmed by 3 bases and J by 5 bases, leaving 19 bases between them. The CDR3 sequence: CASSLGTGPRRETQYF. CDR3 DNA sequence: TGTGCCAGCAGCTTGGGTACAGGGCCGCGGAGGGAGACCCAGTACTTC.

In its sample, this clonotype was seen many times. CDR3 bases: TGTGCCAGCAGAAAACAGGGAAATCAGCCCCAGCATTTT. It yields the protein CASRKQGNQPQHF. This chain links TRBV12-3 or TRBV12-4 with TRBJ1-5; a possible D gene is TRBD1 (6 bases). V was pared by 6 bases and J by 4 bases, with 10 bases between. The CDR3 runs to 13 residues.

The V gene is TRBV12-3 or TRBV12-4, the J gene TRBJ1-3; 7 positions agree with TRBD1. The ends lost 6 bases at V and 0 bases at J; junction bases unmatched: 8. This CDR3 has 16 residues. CDR3 DNA: TGTGCCAGCAGCACGGGACAGCTGAGCTCTGGAAACACCATATATTTT. This codes for CASSTGQLSSGNTIYF.

This clonotype was observed a few times. This chain uses TRBV29-1 with TRBJ2-5, with D possibly being TRBD2 (5 bases). This CDR3 has 12 residues. Germline V CDR1 and CDR2: SQVTM, ANQGSEA. V was clipped by 5 bases and J by 3 bases, with 10 bases between them. In DNA, the CDR3 is TGCAGCGTTCTGGGAGCTGAAGAGACCCAGTACTTC. It yields the protein CSVLGAEETQYF.

The V and J genes are TRBV30 and TRBJ2-7; 7 bases match TRBD1. The V gene's germline CDR1 is GTSNPN and CDR2 SVGIG (reference sequence). This CDR3 is built from 12 residues. V trimming: 2 bases; J trimming: 5 bases; junction bases outside the gene matches: 3. DNA for the CDR3: TGTGCCTGGAGTCGGGACAGAAACGAGCAGTACTTC. This sequence encodes CAWSRDRNEQYF. The full variable domain, in which reference TRBV30 and TRBJ2-7 provide the parts outside the CDR3, is SQTIHQWPATLVQPVGSPLSLECTVEGTSNPNLYWYRQAAGRGLQLLFYSVGIGQISSEVPQNLSASRPQDRQFILSSKKLLLSDSGFYLCAWSRDRNEQYFGPGTRLTVT.

This clonotype has a handful of counts. The chain joins TRBV7-3 to TRBJ2-3, with D unclear. This CDR3 contains 14 residues. V was pared by 3 bases and J by 4 bases, with 11 bases between. The germline CDR1 and CDR2 sequences are SGHTA and FQGTGA. DNA for the CDR3: TGTGCCAGCAGCTTCATCCAGGCGGCAGATACGCAGTATTTT. Protein: CASSFIQAADTQYF.

This sequence joins TRBV7-2 and TRBJ1-2, with D maybe TRBD1 (6 bases). Trimming pared 5 bases from V and 2 bases from J, leaving 18 bases between. The CDR3 extends over 16 amino acids. The germline V gene encodes CDR1 SGHTA and CDR2 FQGNSA. CDR3 coding DNA: TGTGCCAGCAGCCCCCAGGGGAGCATCCCGAACTATGGCTACACCTTC. Amino acids: CASSPQGSIPNYGYTF.

The chain joins TRBV4-1 to TRBJ1-4; possibly TRBD1 for D (5 bases). Trimming shortened V by 0 bases and J by 8 bases, and 10 bases separated the two germline ends. Germline V gives CDR1 MGHRA, CDR2 YSYEKL. The CDR3 spans 14 residues. The CDR3: CASSQEAGIEKLFF. The DNA for the CDR3 is TGCGCCAGCAGCCAAGAGGCAGGGATCGAAAAACTGTTTTTT.

Here the CDR3 reads CSARDGDRMNTEAFF. CDR3 DNA: TGCAGTGCTAGAGACGGGGACCGGATGAACACTGAAGCTTTCTTT. The J gene is TRBJ1-1, the V gene TRBV20-1; weak D call: TRBD1 (5 bases). This CDR3 has 15 amino acids. Deletions cut 0 bases from V and 0 bases from J, with 11 bases between. The germline CDR1 and CDR2 sequences are DFQATT and SNEGSKA (reference sequence).

This clonotype was detected only a few times. V and J are TRBV27 and TRBJ1-6; D call uncertain. V lost 5 bases and J 2 bases, leaving 10 bases between the germline ends. CDR3 length equals 15 residues. Germline lookup yields CDR1 MNHEY and CDR2 SMNVEV (reference sequence). CDR3 in DNA: TGTGCCAGCAGTCTCAGGACGGCCTATAATTCACCCCTCCACTTT. Translation gives CASSLRTAYNSPLHF.

This clonotype was observed a handful of times. The chain is built from TRBV21-1 and TRBJ2-5. TRBV21-1 corresponds to a pseudogene. This CDR3 is 12 amino acids long. The CDR3 DNA reads as TGTGCCAGCAGAACAGCCGAAGAGACCCAGTACTTC. It translates to CASRTAEETQYF.